Described below is a single TCR beta chain sequence and its context. Its target is not known. The data derive from a study of beta chain features in type 1 diabetes. The CDR3 extends over 15 amino acids. Germline CDR1 is SGHNT and CDR2 is YYREEE (reference sequence). Deletions cut 2 bases from V and 2 bases from J, with 12 bases between. Study-wide findings and caveats: Type 1 diabetes patients had TCRB CDR3s that were shorter (moderately but significantly so) in all four CD4+ subsets. The VDJ junctions of type 1 diabetes patients carried fewer insertions and more deletions. For patients, the naive, central memory and Treg TCRB repertoires appeared more alike than for healthy donors.

Investigators reverse transcribed all isolated RNA, so they sequenced expressed TCRB transcripts. The data were produced by immunoSEQ multiplex PCR, yet TCRdb's version contains in-frame clones alone and is incomplete. The sample contains around 41,000 clones, around 63% of which appear only once. One heparinised blood draw, averaging approximately 120 mL, came from each donor. The chain has TRBV5-4 and TRBJ2-3; no reliable D call. Sequences were obtained from Tregs from blood. The receptor comes from a young man with type 1 diabetes. Some clones in this sample may be carry-over from other donors' samples. CDR3 DNA sequence: TGTGCCAGCAGCTTACAATTCCTCCCCACAGATACGCAGTATTTT. Translation gives CASSLQFLPTDTQYF.